This section outlines one T cell receptor (beta chain) sequence together with its context. As yet, its antigen is unknown. This sample is part of a study of T cell clones after liver transplantation. Study context: TCRbeta sequencing after a pre-transplant mixed lymphocyte reaction identified graft-donor-reactive clones, later tracked in post-transplant blood. HCV positivity affected three of eight recipients; the rest lacked autoimmune or viral indications. The study, taken as a whole, reports: A significant post-transplant drop in circulating graft-donor-reactive CD4 TCRbeta sequences occurred in most of the 8 subjects.

V lost 6 bases, J lost 4 bases, and 9 bases lay in between. Germline CDR1 reads MDHEN; CDR2 reads SYDVKM. The CDR3 spans 13 residues. Measured with immunoSEQ multiplex PCR; TCRdb has only the in-frame clones, and not every one. Of over 45,000 clones in the sample, roughly 74% were seen once. This chain links TRBV28 with TRBJ2-2, with no clear D. This specimen was CD4+ T cells from blood, taken around 4.5 years after liver transplant. This clonotype was obtained from a human patient who received a liver transplant. A share of the T cells may be of graft donor origin. This CDR3 is CASSSDLTGELFF. DNA for the CDR3: TGTGCCAGCAGCTCCGATCTCACCGGGGAGCTGTTTTTT.